Each of the 23 T cell receptor beta chains below was sequenced from the same sample in a study of blood T cell repertoires in COVID-19. The data were produced by immunoSEQ multiplex PCR, yet TCRdb's version contains in-frame clones alone and is incomplete. The table has about 230,000 clones, approximately 89% seen once. The material sequenced was PBMCs or T cells enriched from blood (not recorded which). The receptors stem from a woman in her thirties who had been exposed to COVID-19.

This chain links TRBV15 with TRBJ1-2, with D unclear. Germline V lookup: CDR1 LNHNV, CDR2 YYDKDF (reference sequence). V lost 3 bases and J 2 bases, leaving 7 bases between the germline ends. The CDR3 extends over 13 amino acids. The CDR3 DNA sequence: TGTGCCACCAGCAGGGTAGAGAACTATGGCTACACCTTC. This translates into CATSRVENYGYTF. The complete variable domain, with remaining parts taken from reference TRBV15 and TRBJ1-2, reads DAMVIQNPRYQVTQFGKPVTLSCSQTLNHNVMYWYQQKSSQAPKLLFHYYDKDFNNEADTPDNFQSRRPNTSFCFLDIRSPGLGDTAMYLCATSRVENYGYTFGSGTRLTVV.

The J gene is TRBJ2-2, the V gene TRBV5-4; 9 bases match TRBD2. Germline CDR1 reads SGHNT; CDR2 reads YYREEE (reference sequence). J was trimmed by 5 bases and V by 0 bases; bases with no gene match: 11. This CDR3 comprises 18 residues. The CDR3 region has the DNA TGTGCCAGCAGCTTGGACCCCAGGGAGAGCGGGAGGACCGGGGAGCTGTTTTTT. Its translation is CASSLDPRESGRTGELFF.

The chain is built from TRBV4-1 and TRBJ2-3; 10 nucleotides line up with TRBD2. The germline V gene encodes CDR1 MGHRA and CDR2 YSYEKL. The CDR3 spans 17 residues. J gave up 3 bases and V 1 base, and 7 bases lay outside the gene matches. The CDR3, as DNA: TGCGCCAGCAGCCAAGGGCTAGCGGGAGTATTGACAGATACGCAGTATTTT. Its protein product is CASSQGLAGVLTDTQYF.

The chain links TRBV4-2 to TRBJ2-1; D gene ambiguous. This CDR3 is 14 amino acids long. Germline assignment: CDR1 LGHNA and CDR2 YNFKEQ. V was clipped by 0 bases and J by 6 bases, with 9 bases between them. The CDR3 DNA is TGTGCCAGCAGCCAAGATCGGCCTAGCAATGAGCAGTTCTTC. It is translated as CASSQDRPSNEQFF.

This sequence joins TRBV7-3 and TRBJ2-5, with a tentative D call TRBD1 (7 bases). Germline-derived CDR1 and CDR2 are SGHTA and FQGTGA. V was shortened by 4 bases and J by 2 bases, with 11 bases between the two germline ends. This CDR3 contains 14 residues. The CDR3: CASSYAGGQETQYF. The CDR3 coding sequence is TGTGCCAGCAGCTATGCAGGGGGGCAAGAGACCCAGTACTTC.

This clone was recorded only once. The chain combines TRBV11-2 with TRBJ2-1; the match to TRBD2 covers 8 bases. This CDR3 is 16 amino acids long. In germline, CDR1 is SGHAT, CDR2 FQNNGV. V lost 5 bases, J lost 8 bases, and 14 bases stayed unmatched. The CDR3 DNA reads as TGTGCCAGCAGCCCCAGAGGTGGACTAGCTAGCCATGAGCAGTTCTTC. Translating it yields CASSPRGGLASHEQFF.

The rearrangement joins TRBV4-2 to TRBJ1-2, with TRBD1 matching over 9 bases. Germline V lookup: CDR1 LGHNA, CDR2 YNFKEQ. This CDR3 has 15 residues. V gave up 0 bases and J gave up 7 bases; unmatched junction bases: 6. The CDR3 nucleotides are TGTGCCAGCAGCCAAGAGAGGACAGGGGCGGCTGGCTACACCTTC. Its protein is CASSQERTGAAGYTF.

The chain joins TRBV4-1 to TRBJ2-5; 9 bases are a match to TRBD1. CDR3 length: 16 residues. In germline, CDR1 is MGHRA, CDR2 YSYEKL. V gave up 4 bases and J gave up 3 bases; unmatched junction bases: 9. CDR3 in amino acids: CASSRFAGTGKETQYF. The CDR3 nucleotides are TGCGCCAGCAGCCGTTTTGCCGGGACAGGGAAAGAGACCCAGTACTTC.

In this sample, this clone turned up once. The rearrangement uses TRBV9 and TRBJ2-1; 11 bases fit TRBD2. The length of the CDR3 is 15 residues. The J segment lost 4 bases and the V segment lost 0 bases, leaving 0 bases of the junction unmatched. The germline CDR1 and CDR2 sequences are SGDLS and YYNGEE. CDR3 loop: CASSVASGGYNEQFF. The CDR3 nucleotides are TGTGCCAGCAGCGTAGCTAGCGGGGGGTACAATGAGCAGTTCTTC. The variable domain in full, completed from reference TRBV9 and TRBJ2-1, reads DSGVTQTPKHLITATGQRVTLRCSPRSGDLSVYWYQQSLDQGLQFLIQYYNGEERAKGNILERFSAQQFPDLHSELNLSSLELGDSALYFCASSVASGGYNEQFFGPGTRLTVL.

This clone showed up just a few times. This chain connects TRBV5-1 to TRBJ2-2; 13 bases are a match to TRBD2. V was clipped by 0 bases and J by 6 bases; unmatched bases: 2. Germline CDR1 reads SGHRS; CDR2 reads YFSETQ. CDR3 length equals 16 residues. CDR3 in amino acids: CASSLDGTSGAGELFF. For the CDR3, the DNA is TGCGCCAGCAGCTTGGACGGGACTAGCGGGGCCGGGGAGCTGTTTTTT.

The chain couples TRBV5-6 to TRBJ2-1; 14 positions agree with TRBD2. Germline V gene lookup returns CDR1 SGHDT and CDR2 YYEEEE. The CDR3 contains 15 residues. V was pared by 2 bases and J by 6 bases, with 1 base of the junction left unmatched. This CDR3 is CASSFGTSGSNEQFF. CDR3 sequence (DNA): TGTGCCAGCAGCTTCGGGACTAGCGGGAGCAATGAGCAGTTCTTC.

The J gene is TRBJ2-1, the V gene TRBV15; D possibly corresponds to TRBD2 (5 bases). The V gene's germline CDR1 is LNHNV and CDR2 YYDKDF (reference sequence). V lost 4 bases and J lost 4, with 11 bases in between. CDR3 length: 14 residues. CDR3 sequence: CATSMRLAYNEQFF. The CDR3 coding sequence is TGTGCCACCAGCATGAGGCTAGCATACAATGAGCAGTTCTTC.

The rearrangement uses TRBV4-2 and TRBJ2-7; 10 nucleotides line up with TRBD2. Germline CDR1 is LGHNA and CDR2 is YNFKEQ. Trimming removed 2 bases from V and 2 bases from J; junction bases left unmatched: 6. The CDR3 loop spans 16 amino acids. CDR3 DNA sequence: TGTGCCAGCAGCCAACAAGAGCGGGAGGGGACCTACGAGCAGTACTTC. Amino acids: CASSQQEREGTYEQYF.

The chain carries TRBV5-1 and TRBJ1-1; TRBD1 aligns across 11 bases. This CDR3 has 14 residues. Per germline, CDR1 SGHRS and CDR2 YFSETQ. Germline trimming cut 0 bases from V and 9 bases from J; bases unmatched to any gene: 4. CDR3: CASSLARDRGKAFF. The CDR3 coding sequence is TGCGCCAGCAGCTTGGCCCGGGACAGGGGGAAAGCTTTCTTT.

The gene calls are TRBV27 and TRBJ1-1; the D gene is possibly TRBD1 (5 bases). Germline assignment: CDR1 MNHEY and CDR2 SMNVEV (reference sequence). The CDR3 contains 13 residues. V was cut by 3 bases and J by 3 bases, with 8 bases left in between. The CDR3 DNA reads TGTGCCAGCAGTTTGTGGGGGGACACTGAAGCTTTCTTT. Translated, it gives CASSLWGDTEAFF.

The chain uses TRBV7-9 and TRBJ1-1; 8 nucleotides match TRBD1. Germline V gene lookup returns CDR1 SEHNR and CDR2 FQNEAQ (reference sequence). The J segment lost 4 bases and the V segment lost 7 bases, leaving 8 bases of the junction unmatched. The CDR3 runs 14 residues. The CDR3 DNA follows: TGTGCCAGCACTCAGGACAGGGATGGCACTGAAGCTTTCTTT. Protein product: CASTQDRDGTEAFF.

This clone was observed a handful of times. The J gene is TRBJ1-4, the V gene TRBV2; the D gene is possibly TRBD1 (6 bases). Germline V gene data show CDR1 as SNHLY and CDR2 as FYNNEI. V lost 6 bases and J 4 bases, leaving 15 bases between the germline ends. This CDR3 is 15 amino acids long. DNA for the CDR3: TGTGCCAGCAGGTCGGGGGGCCGCCGTAATGAAAAACTGTTTTTT. Its protein product is CASRSGGRRNEKLFF. Together with reference TRBV2 and TRBJ1-4, the CDR3 gives the full variable domain: EPEVTQTPSHQVTQMGQEVILRCVPISNHLYFYWYRQILGQKVEFLVSFYNNEISEKSEIFDDQFSVERPDGSNFTLKIRSTKLEDSAMYFCASRSGGRRNEKLFFGSGTQLSVL.

The gene calls are TRBV18 and TRBJ2-1; TRBD1 aligns across 8 bases. J lost 2 bases, V lost 3 bases, and 12 bases had no gene match. In germline, CDR1 is KGHSH, CDR2 LQKENI. The CDR3 runs to 18 residues. Written as DNA, the CDR3 is TGTGCCAGCTCACCCTACTACGGACAGGGTGACGCCTACAATGAGCAGTTCTTC. Translated: CASSPYYGQGDAYNEQFF.

The chain links TRBV7-9 to TRBJ1-1, with D uncertain. This CDR3 spans 14 amino acids. Trimming left V 5 bases short and J 4 bases short, with 14 bases between. CDR1 is SEHNR, CDR2 FQNEAQ, per germline (reference sequence). The CDR3 loop is CASSHGLAGTEAFF. The CDR3 DNA sequence: TGTGCCAGCAGCCACGGACTTGCAGGCACTGAAGCTTTCTTT.

The gene calls are TRBV6-5 and TRBJ2-7, with a weak D call TRBD1 (6 bases). V was pared by 6 bases and J by 3 bases, with 18 bases between. This CDR3 is 15 amino acids long. Germline-derived CDR1 and CDR2 are MNHEY and SVGAGI. The CDR3: CASSRDKRSHYEQYF. CDR3 nucleotide sequence: TGTGCCAGCAGCCGGGACAAGAGAAGCCACTACGAGCAGTACTTC.

The CDR3 loop is CASSLGSAGTGELFF. The CDR3 DNA reads TGTGCCAGCAGCTTAGGGTCTGCAGGGACCGGGGAGCTGTTTTTT. The chain joins TRBV11-3 to TRBJ2-2; TRBD1 is a possible D gene (5 bases). The V end was cut by 1 base, the J end by 5 bases, with 11 bases between. Germline V gives CDR1 SGHNT, CDR2 YENEEA. The length of the CDR3 is 15 residues.

The V and J genes are TRBV30 and TRBJ1-1; TRBD1 matches 7 bases. This CDR3 is built from 12 residues. The V and J ends lost 2 bases and 11 bases, in that order; junction bases with no gene match: 8. Germline-derived CDR1 and CDR2 are GTSNPN and SVGIG (reference sequence). The CDR3 DNA is TGTGCCTGGAGTTCACAGGGGTCAGGGGCTTTCTTT. Its translation is CAWSSQGSGAFF. The full variable domain, rest sourced from reference TRBV30 and TRBJ1-1, is SQTIHQWPATLVQPVGSPLSLECTVEGTSNPNLYWYRQAAGRGLQLLFYSVGIGQISSEVPQNLSASRPQDRQFILSSKKLLLSDSGFYLCAWSSQGSGAFFGQGTRLTVV.

The chain combines TRBV9 with TRBJ1-3; D might be TRBD1 (5 bases). Trimming took 4 bases from V and 0 from J, leaving 11 bases between them. The CDR3 runs to 15 residues. Germline values: CDR1 SGDLS, CDR2 YYNGEE. This CDR3 is CASSPTGNSGNTIYF. The DNA for the CDR3 is TGTGCCAGCAGCCCTACAGGAAACTCTGGAAACACCATATATTTT.